The rows below give T cell receptor beta chains drawn from one sample of a study of shared clonotypes between healthy human individuals. Profiling relied on immunoSEQ multiplex PCR, and the TCRdb table lists in-frame clones only, not all of them. This sample has millions of clones, with approximately 94% found just once. Material for sequencing was naive CD8+ T cells sorted from blood. The receptors stem from a young man in good health. Both conserved end residues are part of each CDR3. The D gene is left open where the match is weak. Clone size is shown for a subset of rows, as once, few, many or a class of expanded clone.

abundance	d_gene	v_gene	j_gene	CDR3nt	CDR3aa
NA	TRBD1	TRBV2	TRBJ1-6	TGTGCCAGCAGGCCGGGACAGGGGAATTCACCCCTCCACTTT	CASRPGQGNSPLHF
NA	NA	TRBV9	TRBJ2-3	TGTGCCAGCAGCGTAGCTTTCCGATTAGATACGCAGTATTTT	CASSVAFRLDTQYF
NA	TRBD1	TRBV28	TRBJ1-4	TGTGCCAGCAGTAAGACAGGGGGCGCTTTGACTAATGAAAAACTGTTTTTT	CASSKTGGALTNEKLFF
NA	NA	TRBV4-1	TRBJ1-1	TGCGCCAGCAGCCAAGATCGTGAGGAGGTCGCTTTCTTT	CASSQDREEVAFF
NA	NA	TRBV11-2	TRBJ1-2	TGTGCCAGCAGCGCACCCTTGTCTGTTGGGAACTATGGCTACACCTTC	CASSAPLSVGNYGYTF
NA	TRBD1	TRBV9	TRBJ1-6	TGTGCCAGCAGCGTAAACAGGGGGCCGATTCGGTCACCCCTCCACTTT	CASSVNRGPIRSPLHF
NA	TRBD2	TRBV4-3	TRBJ2-1	TGCGCCAGCAGCCAAGGGGGGGAGCGGGACTACAGTGAGCAGTTCTTC	CASSQGGERDYSEQFF
NA	NA	TRBV20-1	TRBJ2-7	TGCAGTGCTAGAGATCAGAACGAGCAGTACTTC	CSARDQNEQYF
few	TRBD2	TRBV27	TRBJ2-2	TGTGCCAGCAGTTTATACGAGTCAGCGGGGTACACCGGGGAGCTGTTTTTT	CASSLYESAGYTGELFF
NA	TRBD1	TRBV9	TRBJ1-2	TGTGCCAGCAGCGTCTCCGGGACAGGGGATGGCTACACCTTC	CASSVSGTGDGYTF
NA	NA	TRBV30	TRBJ1-4	TGTGCCTGGAGTGGGGGGTATGAAGGGACTAATGAAAAACTGTTTTTT	CAWSGGYEGTNEKLFF
once	NA	TRBV19	TRBJ2-7	TGTGCCAGTAGTATCAGGGATCCTTACGAGCAGTACTTC	CASSIRDPYEQYF
NA	TRBD1	TRBV7-6	TRBJ1-1	TGTGCCAGCAGCTTCGGGGACAGGGGCACTGAAGCTTTCTTT	CASSFGDRGTEAFF
NA	NA	TRBV6-5	TRBJ2-7	TGTGCCAGCAGCCCCTCCGGCGACGAGCAGTACTTC	CASSPSGDEQYF
NA	NA	TRBV28	TRBJ2-7	TGTGCCAGCAGTCCTACAGGGATGCGCTACGAGCAGTACTTC	CASSPTGMRYEQYF
once	NA	TRBV2	TRBJ2-3	TGTGCCAGCAGTGATTACTACCCCACAGATACGCAGTATTTT	CASSDYYPTDTQYF
few	NA	TRBV4-1	TRBJ2-2	TGCGCCAGCAGCCAAGAGGACACCGGGGAGCTGTTTTTT	CASSQEDTGELFF
NA	NA	TRBV5-4	TRBJ1-5	TGTGCCAGCAGCCCCGGGACAAATCAGCCCCAGCATTTT	CASSPGTNQPQHF
once	NA	TRBV10-3	TRBJ2-7	TGTGCCATCACGGCAGGGTCAAGCTACGAGCAGTACTTC	CAITAGSSYEQYF
NA	NA	TRBV27	TRBJ1-6	TGTGCCAGTAACGACAGGAGCTCCTATAATTCACCCCTCCACTTT	CASNDRSSYNSPLHF
NA	NA	TRBV4-3	TRBJ2-7	TGCGCCAGCAGCCAAGGAGTGGCGGGACCTGGACTAAGCGGGCAGGCAAACGAGCAGTACTTC	CASSQGVAGPGLSGQANEQYF
NA	TRBD1	TRBV11-3	TRBJ2-7	TGTGCCAGCAGCCAAGGGACAGGTTACGAGCAGTACTTC	CASSQGTGYEQYF
NA	NA	TRBV29-1	TRBJ1-2	TGCACCGGGGGGTCGAACTATGGCTACACCTTC	CTGGSNYGYTF
NA	NA	TRBV5-1	TRBJ1-1	TGCGCCAGCCAGTTTGGGCAGGGAAGCACTGAAGCTTTCTTT	CASQFGQGSTEAFF
once	TRBD2	TRBV2	TRBJ2-5	TGTGCCAGCAGTGAAGGTGCGGGGGAAGACGGGGAGACCCAGTACTTC	CASSEGAGEDGETQYF
NA	NA	TRBV30	TRBJ2-7	TGTGCCTGGAGTGTTATGGAGGCCGCAGACGAGCAGTACTTC	CAWSVMEAADEQYF
NA	TRBD1	TRBV13	TRBJ1-2	TGTGCCAGCGGAACTGCCTCCGGGACAGGGGGCGCAGTTAACTATGGCTACACCTTC	CASGTASGTGGAVNYGYTF
NA	NA	TRBV7-8	TRBJ1-2	TGTGCCAGCAGCTTAGAGGAGGCAGGGATTGGCGGCTACACCTTC	CASSLEEAGIGGYTF
NA	NA	TRBV27	TRBJ1-4	TGTGCCAGCAGGGGACCTAATGAAAAACTGTTTTTT	CASRGPNEKLFF
NA	NA	TRBV2	TRBJ2-3	TGTGCCAGCAGTGAGGACTTTAGCACAGATACGCAGTATTTT	CASSEDFSTDTQYF